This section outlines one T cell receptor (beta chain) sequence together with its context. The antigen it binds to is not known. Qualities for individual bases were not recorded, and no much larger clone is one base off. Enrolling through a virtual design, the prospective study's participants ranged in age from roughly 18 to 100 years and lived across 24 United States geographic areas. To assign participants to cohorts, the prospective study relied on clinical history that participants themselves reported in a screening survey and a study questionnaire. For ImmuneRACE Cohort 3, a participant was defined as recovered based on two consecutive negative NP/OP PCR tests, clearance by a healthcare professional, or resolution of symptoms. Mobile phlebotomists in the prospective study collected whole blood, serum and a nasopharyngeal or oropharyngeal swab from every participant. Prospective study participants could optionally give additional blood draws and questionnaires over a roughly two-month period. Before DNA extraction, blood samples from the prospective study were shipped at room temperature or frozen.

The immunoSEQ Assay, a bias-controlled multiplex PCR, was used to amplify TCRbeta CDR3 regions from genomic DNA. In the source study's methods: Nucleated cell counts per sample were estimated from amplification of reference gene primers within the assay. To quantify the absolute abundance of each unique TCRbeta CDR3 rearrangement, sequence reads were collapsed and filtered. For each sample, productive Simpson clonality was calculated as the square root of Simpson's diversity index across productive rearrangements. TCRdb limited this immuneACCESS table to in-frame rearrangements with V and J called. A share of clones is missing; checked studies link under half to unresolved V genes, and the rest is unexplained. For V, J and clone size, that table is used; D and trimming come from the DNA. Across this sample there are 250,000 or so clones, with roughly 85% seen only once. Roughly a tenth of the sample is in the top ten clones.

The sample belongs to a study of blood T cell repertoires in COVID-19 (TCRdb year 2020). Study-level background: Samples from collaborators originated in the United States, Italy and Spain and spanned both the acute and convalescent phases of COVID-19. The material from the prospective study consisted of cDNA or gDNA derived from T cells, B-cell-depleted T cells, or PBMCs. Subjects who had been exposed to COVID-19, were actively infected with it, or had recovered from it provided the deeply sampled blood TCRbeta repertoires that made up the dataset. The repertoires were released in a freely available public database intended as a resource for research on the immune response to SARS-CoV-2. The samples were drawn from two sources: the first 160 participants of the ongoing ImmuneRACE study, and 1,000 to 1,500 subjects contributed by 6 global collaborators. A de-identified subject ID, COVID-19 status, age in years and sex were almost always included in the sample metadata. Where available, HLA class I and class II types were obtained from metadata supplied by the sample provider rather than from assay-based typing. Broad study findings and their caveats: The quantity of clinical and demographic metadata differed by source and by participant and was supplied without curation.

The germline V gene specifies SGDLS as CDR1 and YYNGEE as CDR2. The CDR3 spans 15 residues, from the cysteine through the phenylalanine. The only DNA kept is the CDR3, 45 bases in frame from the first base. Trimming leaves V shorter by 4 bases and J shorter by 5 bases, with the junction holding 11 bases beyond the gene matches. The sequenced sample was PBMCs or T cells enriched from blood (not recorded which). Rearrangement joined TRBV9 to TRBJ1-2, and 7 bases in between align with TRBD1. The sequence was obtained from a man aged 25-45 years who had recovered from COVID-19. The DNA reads TGTGCCAGCAGCTCAGCAGGGGGTCGGGCTTATGGCTACACCTTC. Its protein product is CASSSAGGRAYGYTF.